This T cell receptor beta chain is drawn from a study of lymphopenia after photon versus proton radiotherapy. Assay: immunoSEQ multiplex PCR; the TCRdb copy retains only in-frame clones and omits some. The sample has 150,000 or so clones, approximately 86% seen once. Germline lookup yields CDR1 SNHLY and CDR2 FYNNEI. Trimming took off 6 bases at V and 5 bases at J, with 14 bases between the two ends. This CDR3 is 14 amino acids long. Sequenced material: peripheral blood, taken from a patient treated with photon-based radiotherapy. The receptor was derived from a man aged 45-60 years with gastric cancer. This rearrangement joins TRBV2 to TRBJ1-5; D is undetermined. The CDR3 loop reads CASSAYVRDQPQHF. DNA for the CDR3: TGTGCCAGCAGCGCCTACGTCCGTGATCAGCCCCAGCATTTT.